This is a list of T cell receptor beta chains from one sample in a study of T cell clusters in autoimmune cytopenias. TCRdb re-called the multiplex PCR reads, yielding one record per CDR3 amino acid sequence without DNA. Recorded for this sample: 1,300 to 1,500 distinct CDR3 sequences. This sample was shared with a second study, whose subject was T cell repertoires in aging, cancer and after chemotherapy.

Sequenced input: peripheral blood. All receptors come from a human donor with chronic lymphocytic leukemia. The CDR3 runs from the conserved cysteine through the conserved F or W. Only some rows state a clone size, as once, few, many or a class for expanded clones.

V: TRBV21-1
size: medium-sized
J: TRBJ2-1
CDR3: CASSKVVNRSSYNEQFF

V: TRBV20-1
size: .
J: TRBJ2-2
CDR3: CSATPLNTGELFF

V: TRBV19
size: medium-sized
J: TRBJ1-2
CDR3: CASSAPGTHYYGYTF

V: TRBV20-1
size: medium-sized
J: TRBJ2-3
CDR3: CSAPRLAGSSGDTQYF

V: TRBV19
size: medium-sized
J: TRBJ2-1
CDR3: CASTQLAGIGNEQFF

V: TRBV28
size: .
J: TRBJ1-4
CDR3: CASRPYRVGEKLFF

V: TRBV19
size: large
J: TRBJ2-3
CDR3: CASKSGKALGTDTQYF

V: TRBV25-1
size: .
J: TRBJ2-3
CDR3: CASSERAQGATDTQYF

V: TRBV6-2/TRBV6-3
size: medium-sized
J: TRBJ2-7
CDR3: CASSPLGTSGEEQYF

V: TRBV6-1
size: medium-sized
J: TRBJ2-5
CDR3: CASRARVETQYF

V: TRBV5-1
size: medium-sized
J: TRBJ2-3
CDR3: CASSPRIGPQYF

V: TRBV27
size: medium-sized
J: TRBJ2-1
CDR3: CASSLKGSSYNEQFF

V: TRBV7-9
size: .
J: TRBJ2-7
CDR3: CASSSDPAWGEQYF

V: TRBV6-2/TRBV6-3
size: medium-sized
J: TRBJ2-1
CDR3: CASSYSAGGYNEQFF

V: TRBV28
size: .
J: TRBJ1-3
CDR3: CASSLLLLDHGNTIYF

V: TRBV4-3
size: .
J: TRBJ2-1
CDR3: CASSQDRTAYNEQFF

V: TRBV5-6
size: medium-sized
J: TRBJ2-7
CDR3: CASSFNPRDEQYF

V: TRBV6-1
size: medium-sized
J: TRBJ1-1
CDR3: CASSEGQGANTEAFF

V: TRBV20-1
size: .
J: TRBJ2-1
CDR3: CSARDAGTDYNEQFF

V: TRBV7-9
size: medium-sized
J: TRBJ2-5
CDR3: CASSFDSGRSETQYF

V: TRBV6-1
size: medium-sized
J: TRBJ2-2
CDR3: CASSSGVKNGELFF

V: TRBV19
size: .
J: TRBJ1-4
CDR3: CASSGEHEKLFF

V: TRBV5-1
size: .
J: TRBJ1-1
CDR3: CASSQGQGAATEAFF

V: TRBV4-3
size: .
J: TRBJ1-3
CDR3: CASSQLNSGNTIYF

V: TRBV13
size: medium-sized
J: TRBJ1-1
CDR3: CASSLLSTEAFF

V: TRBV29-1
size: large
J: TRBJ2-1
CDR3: CSVEGMTGAPYNEQFF